The rows below give T cell receptor beta chains drawn from one sample of a study of shared clonotypes between healthy human individuals. Using immunoSEQ multiplex PCR, the repertoire was profiled, and TCRdb retains in-frame clones only, with some absent. The sample contains hundreds of thousands of clones, approximately 74% of which appear only once. Specimen: memory CD4+ T cells sorted from blood. All receptors derive from a woman aged 30 to 39 in good health. Both conserved end residues are part of each CDR3. D genes are given only for firm matches. A clone size is listed for some rows: how often the clone was seen (once, few, many), or a class if it is expanded.

size	D	V	J	CDR3	DNA
NA	TRBD2	TRBV7-3	TRBJ2-5	CASSTRGSGRADETQYF	TGTGCCAGCAGTACCAGAGGAAGCGGGAGGGCCGATGAGACCCAGTACTTC
once	TRBD2	TRBV7-2	TRBJ2-1	CASSFRGTSGRASYNEQFF	TGTGCCAGCAGCTTTAGAGGGACTAGCGGGAGGGCCTCCTACAATGAGCAGTTCTTC
NA	NA	TRBV4-1	TRBJ2-1	CASTHGDEQFF	TGCGCCAGCACCCACGGGGATGAGCAGTTCTTC
NA	TRBD2	TRBV23-1	TRBJ2-1	CASSQPTGTSGRSSSYNEQFF	TGCGCCAGCAGTCAACCCACCGGGACTAGCGGGAGGAGTAGCTCCTACAATGAGCAGTTCTTC
NA	NA	TRBV2	TRBJ1-1	CASSLYRENTEAFF	TGTGCCAGCAGCCTCTACAGGGAGAACACTGAAGCTTTCTTT
many	NA	TRBV6-5	TRBJ2-7	CASSYRRQLVAYEQYF	TGTGCCAGCAGTTACCGTAGGCAGTTGGTAGCCTACGAGCAGTACTTC
NA	NA	TRBV19	TRBJ1-4	CASSSRQDNNEKLFF	TGTGCCAGTAGTAGCAGACAGGACAATAATGAAAAACTGTTTTTT
once	NA	TRBV19	TRBJ1-4	CASSTGNRDHEKLFF	TGTGCCAGTAGTACCGGGAACAGGGATCATGAAAAACTGTTTTTT
NA	NA	TRBV27	TRBJ2-7	CASSLLGGYLYEQYF	TGTGCCAGCAGTTTACTCGGGGGATACCTCTACGAGCAGTACTTC
NA	NA	TRBV28	TRBJ2-1	CASSLLGLAYNEQFF	TGTGCCAGCAGTCTCCTGGGACTTGCATACAATGAGCAGTTCTTC
NA	NA	TRBV6-4	TRBJ1-1	CASSVQRNTEAFF	TGTGCCAGCAGTGTACAGAGGAACACTGAAGCTTTCTTT
NA	TRBD1	TRBV28	TRBJ1-2	CASSVYRGSYTF	TGTGCCAGCAGTGTATACAGGGGTAGCTACACCTTC
NA	NA	TRBV27	TRBJ1-3	CASSLNRAGNTIYF	TGTGCCAGCAGTTTAAACAGGGCTGGAAACACCATATATTTT
NA	NA	TRBV6-6	TRBJ2-7	CASRRGDVPSYEQYF	TGTGCCAGCCGAAGAGGGGACGTACCCTCCTACGAGCAGTACTTC
few	NA	TRBV11-2	TRBJ1-3	CASSSLGTGNTIYF	TGTGCCAGCAGCTCGCTTGGGACTGGAAACACCATATATTTT
few	TRBD2	TRBV5-1	TRBJ2-1	CASSLSSGGYNEQFF	TGCGCCAGCAGCTTGTCATCGGGGGGGTACAATGAGCAGTTCTTC
NA	NA	TRBV28	TRBJ2-7	CASSYQGSRSYEQYF	TGTGCCAGCAGTTACCAGGGGTCCCGTTCCTACGAGCAGTACTTC
many	NA	TRBV28	TRBJ1-2	CASIALGAGPFYGYTF	TGTGCCAGCATCGCCCTAGGGGCAGGTCCATTCTATGGCTACACCTTC
NA	NA	TRBV7-9	TRBJ2-2	CASSPSGGQTGELFF	TGTGCCAGCAGCCCGAGCGGAGGGCAGACCGGGGAGCTGTTTTTT
NA	TRBD1	TRBV7-9	TRBJ1-1	CASSHRDRNTEAFF	TGTGCCAGCAGCCACCGGGACAGGAACACTGAAGCTTTCTTT
NA	NA	TRBV18	TRBJ1-2	CASSPSTGINYGYTF	TGTGCCAGCTCACCTTCGACGGGAATTAACTATGGCTACACCTTC
NA	TRBD2	TRBV11-3	TRBJ2-5	CASSLTGTSGRAGGETQYF	TGTGCCAGCAGCCTAACCGGGACTAGCGGGAGGGCAGGAGGAGAGACCCAGTACTTC
NA	TRBD1	TRBV28	TRBJ1-1	CASSSGTGTANTEAFF	TGTGCCAGCAGCTCCGGGACAGGGACGGCGAACACTGAAGCTTTCTTT
few	NA	TRBV19	TRBJ2-7	CASSKQHRGSEQYF	TGTGCCAGTAGTAAACAACACCGGGGAAGCGAGCAGTACTTC
once	TRBD2	TRBV19	TRBJ2-7	CASSQGLAEAYEQYF	TGTGCCAGTAGCCAGGGACTAGCGGAGGCCTACGAGCAGTACTTC
many	NA	TRBV13	TRBJ2-7	CASSRTETYEQYF	TGTGCCAGCAGCCGGACTGAGACCTACGAGCAGTACTTC
NA	NA	TRBV4-2	TRBJ2-3	CASSRGLRGITDTQYF	TGTGCCAGCAGCCGCGGCCTACGGGGAATCACAGATACGCAGTATTTT
NA	NA	TRBV6-1	TRBJ1-5	CASSREYSNQPQHF	TGTGCCAGCAGTCGAGAGTATAGCAATCAGCCCCAGCATTTT
many	TRBD2	TRBV5-4	TRBJ2-3	CASSDGGRRTDTQYF	TGTGCCAGCAGCGACGGCGGGAGGCGCACAGATACGCAGTATTTT
NA	TRBD1	TRBV7-2	TRBJ2-7	CASSQGGTGGYEQYF	TGTGCCAGCAGCCAAGGTGGGACAGGGGGCTACGAGCAGTACTTC
few	TRBD2	TRBV11-2	TRBJ2-1	CASSGALAGSGEQFF	TGTGCCAGCAGCGGAGCACTAGCGGGATCCGGTGAGCAGTTCTTC
NA	NA	TRBV27	TRBJ2-3	CASRTQNEDTQYF	TGTGCCAGCCGGACTCAAAACGAAGATACGCAGTATTTT
NA	NA	TRBV7-9	TRBJ2-7	CASSPVGGTSYEQYF	TGTGCCAGCAGCCCAGTGGGGGGTACATCCTACGAGCAGTACTTC
once	NA	TRBV19	TRBJ2-3	CASSSEGLGTDTQYF	TGTGCCAGTAGTAGCGAGGGGTTGGGCACAGATACGCAGTATTTT
NA	NA	TRBV28	TRBJ2-3	CASTPTGKGRTDTQYF	TGTGCCAGCACGCCCACAGGGAAGGGGCGCACAGATACGCAGTATTTT
NA	TRBD1	TRBV7-2	TRBJ1-5	CASSTQGDQPQHF	TGTGCCAGCAGCACCCAGGGGGATCAGCCCCAGCATTTT
NA	NA	TRBV6-6	TRBJ2-6	CAIAHTGGAGANVLTF	TGTGCCATCGCTCATACCGGGGGCGCTGGGGCCAACGTCCTGACTTTC
NA	NA	TRBV11-2	TRBJ2-7	CASSLASYHYEQYF	TGTGCCAGCAGCTTAGCGTCCTACCACTACGAGCAGTACTTC
NA	NA	TRBV19	TRBJ2-3	CASSRLLGRLTSTDTQYF	TGTGCCAGTAGTCGACTGTTGGGGCGGTTGACTAGCACAGATACGCAGTATTTT
NA	NA	TRBV7-2	TRBJ2-3	CATAWTALVPDTQYF	TGTGCCACTGCGTGGACAGCGCTCGTCCCAGATACGCAGTATTTT
NA	NA	TRBV18	TRBJ1-1	CASSPLRELKAEAFF	TGTGCCAGCTCACCACTAAGGGAGCTGAAGGCTGAAGCTTTCTTT
NA	NA	TRBV6-5	TRBJ1-1	CASHPYRGTEAFF	TGTGCCAGCCATCCCTATCGAGGCACTGAAGCTTTCTTT
NA	NA	TRBV23-1	TRBJ1-3	CASSQYNSSGNTIYF	TGCGCCAGCAGTCAATATAACTCCTCTGGAAACACCATATATTTT
few	NA	TRBV27	TRBJ2-7	CASSFRGWYEQYF	TGTGCCAGCAGTTTTAGGGGATGGTACGAGCAGTACTTC
NA	NA	TRBV19	TRBJ2-1	CASRGEVASYNEQFF	TGTGCCAGTAGAGGGGAGGTGGCTTCCTACAATGAGCAGTTCTTC